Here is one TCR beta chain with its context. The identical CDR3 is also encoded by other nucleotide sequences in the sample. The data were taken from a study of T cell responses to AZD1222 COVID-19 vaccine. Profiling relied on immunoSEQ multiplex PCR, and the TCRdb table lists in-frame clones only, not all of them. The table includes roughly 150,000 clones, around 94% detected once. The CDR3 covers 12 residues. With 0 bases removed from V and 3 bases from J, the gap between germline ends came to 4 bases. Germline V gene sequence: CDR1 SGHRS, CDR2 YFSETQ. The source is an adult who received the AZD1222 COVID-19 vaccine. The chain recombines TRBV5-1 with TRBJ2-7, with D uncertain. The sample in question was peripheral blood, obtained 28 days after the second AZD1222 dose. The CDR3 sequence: CASSLGGYEQYF. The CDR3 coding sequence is TGCGCCAGCAGCTTGGGTGGCTACGAGCAGTACTTC.